Listed below are T cell receptor beta chains from one sample, sequenced in a study of PD-L1 blockade in urothelial cancer. Clones were sequenced by immunoSEQ multiplex PCR, and TCRdb holds only the in-frame ones, with some missing. Here the sample spans tens of thousands of clones, more than 70% being singletons. The material sequenced was PBMCs, taken around atezolizumab (anti-PD-L1) treatment. Receptor source: a man aged 60 to 75 with urothelial cancer. The conserved cysteine and the conserved F or W are not part of the CDR3 here. D genes are given only for firm matches.

j_gene	v_gene	d_gene	CDR3aa
TRBJ1-1	TRBV5-1	NA	ASSLQGRTEAF
TRBJ2-1	TRBV9	NA	ASSPEGFENEQF
TRBJ2-1	TRBV10-1	TRBD2	ASRAGTSGSNEQF
TRBJ2-7	TRBV4-1	NA	ASSQVGRSYEQY
TRBJ2-1	TRBV11-2	NA	ASSLDRNEQF
TRBJ2-5	TRBV7-9	NA	ASSLFSGLTETQY
TRBJ1-5	TRBV7-2	NA	ASSPGLVGTNQPQH
TRBJ2-3	TRBV10-1	TRBD1	ASSMRGPNTDTQY
TRBJ2-1	TRBV10-1	NA	ASSESTPGVNEQF
TRBJ1-3	TRBV21-1	NA	ASSNPCRDRGNTIY
TRBJ2-1	TRBV7-2	NA	ASSSGGRRVEF
TRBJ1-1	TRBV5-8	NA	ASGRGTEAF
TRBJ1-2	TRBV4-3	TRBD1	ASSQQGAGGYT
TRBJ1-1	TRBV7-8	NA	ASSFQTGGSLRAF
TRBJ2-2	TRBV6-5	NA	ASSYDPGTTTGELF
TRBJ2-5	TRBV6-6	NA	ASRQTGHQETQY
TRBJ1-5	TRBV9	NA	ASSVDGRSNQPQH
TRBJ2-3	TRBV7-8	NA	ASSLSDYLTDTQY
TRBJ1-5	TRBV6-5	TRBD1	ASSLGGGFSNQPQH
TRBJ1-6	TRBV6-1	NA	ASSEVNVNSPLH
TRBJ1-1	TRBV30	NA	AWSGDTNTEAF
TRBJ2-5	TRBV7-3	NA	ASSLGSQETQY
TRBJ1-5	TRBV19	NA	ASRSDRIPSPQH
TRBJ2-1	TRBV5-1	TRBD2	ASRSGGAYNEQF
TRBJ1-2	TRBV4-1	NA	ASSQGPRDPYGYT
TRBJ1-2	TRBV6-5	NA	ASSYTGGYGYT
TRBJ1-1	TRBV18	TRBD1	ASSPYGTGMNTEAF
TRBJ1-4	TRBV5-1	TRBD1	ASSRTGGGNEKLF
TRBJ1-1	TRBV4-3	NA	AQKFSENTEAF
TRBJ2-5	TRBV10-2	TRBD1	ASSDWTGGVQETQY
TRBJ2-7	TRBV2	NA	ASRILEEQY
TRBJ2-2	TRBV19	NA	ASSIQGYTGELF
TRBJ2-1	TRBV5-8	NA	ASSLQTGSYNEQF
TRBJ1-4	TRBV4-2	NA	ASSQEGGTGEKLF
TRBJ2-5	TRBV5-8	TRBD2	ASSRGSLAGGFSQETQY
TRBJ1-2	TRBV7-9	TRBD1	ASSLRGGDREVRYGYT
TRBJ2-1	TRBV4-1	NA	ASSQGWLGRGNEQF
TRBJ1-5	TRBV9	NA	ASSPLSNQPQH
TRBJ1-2	TRBV9	NA	ASSATGYGYT
TRBJ2-7	TRBV5-1	NA	ASSFEGFRRYEQY
TRBJ2-7	TRBV7-2	NA	ASSLEGVWGTTYEQY
TRBJ2-2	TRBV7-3	TRBD2	ASSSRLAGNTGELF
TRBJ1-5	TRBV6-1	NA	ASTGGGMGNQPQH
TRBJ1-1	TRBV6-1	NA	ASRRGEANTEAF
TRBJ2-7	TRBV27	TRBD1	ASRGQGVGEQY
TRBJ2-2	TRBV18	TRBD2	ASSPWEGNTGELF
TRBJ2-7	TRBV13	TRBD1	ASSLDSVGQGSYEQY
TRBJ1-4	TRBV27	NA	ASSPGGQNSEKLF
TRBJ2-1	TRBV29-1	TRBD2	SAFGAGAHYNEQF
TRBJ2-7	TRBV14	TRBD1	ASSYRGRLYEQY
TRBJ1-1	TRBV5-1	NA	ASSFERLAGLNTEAF
TRBJ2-1	TRBV14	TRBD1	ASSQVRTGAKF
TRBJ1-2	TRBV27	NA	ASSSGTGGRDGYT
TRBJ2-1	TRBV6-4	NA	ASSDSEGGHNEQF
TRBJ1-5	TRBV5-4	NA	ASRFPRGRSNQPQH